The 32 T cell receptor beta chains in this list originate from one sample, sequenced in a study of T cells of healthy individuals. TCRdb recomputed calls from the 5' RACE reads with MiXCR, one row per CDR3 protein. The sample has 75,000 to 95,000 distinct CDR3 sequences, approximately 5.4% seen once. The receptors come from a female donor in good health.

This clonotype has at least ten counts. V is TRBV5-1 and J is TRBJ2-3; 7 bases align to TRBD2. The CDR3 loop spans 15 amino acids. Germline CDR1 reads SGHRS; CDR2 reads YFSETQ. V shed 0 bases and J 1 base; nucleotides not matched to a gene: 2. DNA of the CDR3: TGCGCCAGCAGCTTGGTAAGCGGGGGCACAGATACGCAGTATTTT. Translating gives CASSLVSGGTDTQYF. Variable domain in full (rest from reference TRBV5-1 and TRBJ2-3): KAGVTQTPRYLIKTRGQQVTLSCSPISGHRSVSWYQQTPGQGLQFLFEYFSETQRNKGNFPGRFSGRQFSNSRSEMNVSTLELGDSALYLCASSLVSGGTDTQYFGPGTRLTVL.

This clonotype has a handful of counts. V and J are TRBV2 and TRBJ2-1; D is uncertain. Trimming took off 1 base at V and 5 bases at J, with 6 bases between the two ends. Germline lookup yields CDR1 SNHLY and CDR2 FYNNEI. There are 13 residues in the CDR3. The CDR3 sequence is CASSEGRNNEQFF. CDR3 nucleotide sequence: TGTGCCAGCAGTGAAGGACGGAACAATGAGCAGTTCTTC. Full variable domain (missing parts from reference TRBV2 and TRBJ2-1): EPEVTQTPSHQVTQMGQEVILRCVPISNHLYFYWYRQILGQKVEFLVSFYNNEISEKSEIFDDQFSVERPDGSNFTLKIRSTKLEDSAMYFCASSEGRNNEQFFGPGTRLTVL.

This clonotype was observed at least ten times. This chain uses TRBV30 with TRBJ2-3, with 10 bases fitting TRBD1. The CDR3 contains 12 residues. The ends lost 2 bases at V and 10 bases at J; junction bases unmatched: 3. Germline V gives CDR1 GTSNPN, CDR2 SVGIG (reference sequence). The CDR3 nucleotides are TGTGCCTGGAGTCCAGGACAGGGGGCGCAGTATTTT. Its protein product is CAWSPGQGAQYF. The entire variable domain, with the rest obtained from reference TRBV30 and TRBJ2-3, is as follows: SQTIHQWPATLVQPVGSPLSLECTVEGTSNPNLYWYRQAAGRGLQLLFYSVGIGQISSEVPQNLSASRPQDRQFILSSKKLLLSDSGFYLCAWSPGQGAQYFGPGTRLTVL.

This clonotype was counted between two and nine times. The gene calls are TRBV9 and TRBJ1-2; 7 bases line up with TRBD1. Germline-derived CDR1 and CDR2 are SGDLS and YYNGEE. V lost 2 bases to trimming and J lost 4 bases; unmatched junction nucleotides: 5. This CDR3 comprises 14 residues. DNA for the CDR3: TGTGCCAGCAGCGTGACAGGGACAAGCTATGGCTACACCTTC. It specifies CASSVTGTSYGYTF.

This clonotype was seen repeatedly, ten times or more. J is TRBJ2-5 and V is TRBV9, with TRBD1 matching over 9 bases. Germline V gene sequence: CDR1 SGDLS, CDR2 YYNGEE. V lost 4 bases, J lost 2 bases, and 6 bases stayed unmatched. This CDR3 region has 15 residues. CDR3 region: CASSTGTGSQETQYF. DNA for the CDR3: TGTGCCAGCAGCACCGGGACAGGGAGTCAAGAGACCCAGTACTTC.

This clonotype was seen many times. CDR3 region: CSVVQLSSREQYF. CDR3 DNA: TGCAGCGTTGTGCAGCTCTCCTCCCGGGAGCAGTACTTC. The chain combines TRBV29-1 with TRBJ2-7; D unclear. The CDR3 runs to 13 residues. Germline V gene data show CDR1 as SQVTM and CDR2 as ANQGSEA. V was trimmed by 4 bases and J by 7 bases, leaving 17 bases between them.

CDR3 bases: TGCGCCAGCAGCTTGGGGGGACTAGCGGGAGATCCTACGCAGTATTTT. It encodes CASSLGGLAGDPTQYF. This chain connects TRBV5-1 to TRBJ2-3; 14 nucleotides match TRBD2. The junction had 5 bases not matched to a gene; V was cut back by 0 bases and J by 8 bases. The germline CDR1 and CDR2 sequences are SGHRS and YFSETQ. The CDR3 loop spans 16 amino acids.

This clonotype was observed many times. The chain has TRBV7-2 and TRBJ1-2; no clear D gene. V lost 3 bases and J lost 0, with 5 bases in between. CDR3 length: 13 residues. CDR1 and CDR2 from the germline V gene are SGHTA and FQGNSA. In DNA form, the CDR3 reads TGTGCCAGCAGCTTTTCCCCTAACTATGGCTACACCTTC. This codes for CASSFSPNYGYTF. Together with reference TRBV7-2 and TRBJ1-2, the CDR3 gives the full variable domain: GAGVSQSPSNKVTEKGKDVELRCDPISGHTALYWYRQSLGQGLEFLIYFQGNSAPDKSGLPSDRFSAERTGGSVSTLTIQRTQQEDSAVYLCASSFSPNYGYTFGSGTRLTVV.

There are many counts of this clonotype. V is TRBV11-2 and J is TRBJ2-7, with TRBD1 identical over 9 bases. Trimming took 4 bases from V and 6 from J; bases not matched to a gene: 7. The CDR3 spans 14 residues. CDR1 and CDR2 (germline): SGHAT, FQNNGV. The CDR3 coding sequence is TGTGCCAGCAGCTATCCGGGGACAGGGACCGAGCAGTACTTC. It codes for CASSYPGTGTEQYF.

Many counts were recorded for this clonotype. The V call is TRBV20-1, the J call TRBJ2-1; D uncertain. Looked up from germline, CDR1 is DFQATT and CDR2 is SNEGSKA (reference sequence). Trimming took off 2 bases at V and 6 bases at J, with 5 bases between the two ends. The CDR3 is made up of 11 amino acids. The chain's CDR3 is CSARKVNEQFF. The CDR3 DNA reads TGCAGTGCTAGAAAAGTCAATGAGCAGTTCTTC.

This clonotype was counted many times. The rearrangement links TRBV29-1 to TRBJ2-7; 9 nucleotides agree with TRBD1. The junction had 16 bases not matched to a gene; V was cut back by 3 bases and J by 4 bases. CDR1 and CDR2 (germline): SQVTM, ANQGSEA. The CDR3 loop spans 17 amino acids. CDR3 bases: TGCAGCGTTGAGGCCCGCCTCACCGGGACAGGGTTTTACGAGCAGTACTTC. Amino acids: CSVEARLTGTGFYEQYF.

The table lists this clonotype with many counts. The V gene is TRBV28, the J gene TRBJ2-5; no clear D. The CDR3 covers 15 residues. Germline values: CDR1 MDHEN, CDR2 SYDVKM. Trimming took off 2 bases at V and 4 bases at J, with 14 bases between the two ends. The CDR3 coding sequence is TGTGCCAGCAGTTTAGGAAGTTGGGATCGAGAGACCCAGTACTTC. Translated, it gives CASSLGSWDRETQYF.

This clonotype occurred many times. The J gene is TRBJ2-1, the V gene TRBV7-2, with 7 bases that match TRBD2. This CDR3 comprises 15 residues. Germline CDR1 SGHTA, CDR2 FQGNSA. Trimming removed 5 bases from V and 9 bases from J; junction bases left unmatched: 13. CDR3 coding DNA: TGTGCCAGCAGCCCCAGAGGGACTACAGGAGGTGAGCAGTTCTTC. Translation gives CASSPRGTTGGEQFF.

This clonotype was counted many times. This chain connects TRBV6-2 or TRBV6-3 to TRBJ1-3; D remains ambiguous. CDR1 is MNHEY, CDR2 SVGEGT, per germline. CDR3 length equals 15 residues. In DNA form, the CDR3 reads TGTGCTACGAAACTCCCGGGGAACTCTGGAAACACCATATATTTT. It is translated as CATKLPGNSGNTIYF.

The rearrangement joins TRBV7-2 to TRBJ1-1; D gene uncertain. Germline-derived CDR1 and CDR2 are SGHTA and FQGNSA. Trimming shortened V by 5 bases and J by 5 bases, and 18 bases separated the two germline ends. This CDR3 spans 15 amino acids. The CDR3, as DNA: TGTGCCAGCAGCCGATCTCTGCCTGTGGCGACTGAAGCTTTCTTT. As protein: CASSRSLPVATEAFF.

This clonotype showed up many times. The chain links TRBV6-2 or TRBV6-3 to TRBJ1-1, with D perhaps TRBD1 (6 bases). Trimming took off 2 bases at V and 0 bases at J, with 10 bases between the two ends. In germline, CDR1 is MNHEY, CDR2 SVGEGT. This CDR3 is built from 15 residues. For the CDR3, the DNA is TGTGCCAGCAGTTACGGCAGGGGTCTGAACACTGAAGCTTTCTTT. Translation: CASSYGRGLNTEAFF.

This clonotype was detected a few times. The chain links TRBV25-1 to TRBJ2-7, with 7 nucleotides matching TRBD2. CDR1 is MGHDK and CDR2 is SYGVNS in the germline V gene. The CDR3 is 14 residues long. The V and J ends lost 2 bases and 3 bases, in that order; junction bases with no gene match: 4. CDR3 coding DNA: TGTGCCAGCAGTGAAGTAGCGGGTAACTACGAGCAGTACTTC. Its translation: CASSEVAGNYEQYF.

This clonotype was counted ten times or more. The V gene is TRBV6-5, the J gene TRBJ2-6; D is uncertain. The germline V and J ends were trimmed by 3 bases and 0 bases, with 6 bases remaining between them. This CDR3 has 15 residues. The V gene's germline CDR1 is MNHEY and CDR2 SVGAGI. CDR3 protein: CASSYKVSGANVLTF. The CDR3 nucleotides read TGTGCCAGCAGTTATAAGGTCTCTGGGGCCAACGTCCTGACTTTC.

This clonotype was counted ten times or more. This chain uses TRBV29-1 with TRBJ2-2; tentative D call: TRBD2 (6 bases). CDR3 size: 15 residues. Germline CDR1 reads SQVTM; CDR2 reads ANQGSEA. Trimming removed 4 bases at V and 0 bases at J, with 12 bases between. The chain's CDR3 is CSVVLRDSNTGELFF. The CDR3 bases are TGCAGCGTTGTATTGCGGGACTCGAACACCGGGGAGCTGTTTTTT.

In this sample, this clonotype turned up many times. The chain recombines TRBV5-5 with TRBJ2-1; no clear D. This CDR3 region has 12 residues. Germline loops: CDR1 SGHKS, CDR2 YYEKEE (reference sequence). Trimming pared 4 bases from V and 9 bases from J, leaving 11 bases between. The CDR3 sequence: CASSPELGEQFF. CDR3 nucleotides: TGTGCCAGCAGCCCGGAGCTGGGTGAGCAGTTCTTC.

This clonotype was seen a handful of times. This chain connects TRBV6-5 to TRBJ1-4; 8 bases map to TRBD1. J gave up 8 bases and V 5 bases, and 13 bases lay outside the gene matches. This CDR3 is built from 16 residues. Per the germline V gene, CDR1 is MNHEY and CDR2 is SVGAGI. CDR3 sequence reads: CASSPRTGKDYEKLFF. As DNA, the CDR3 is TGTGCCAGCAGTCCTAGGACAGGGAAGGATTACGAAAAACTGTTTTTT.

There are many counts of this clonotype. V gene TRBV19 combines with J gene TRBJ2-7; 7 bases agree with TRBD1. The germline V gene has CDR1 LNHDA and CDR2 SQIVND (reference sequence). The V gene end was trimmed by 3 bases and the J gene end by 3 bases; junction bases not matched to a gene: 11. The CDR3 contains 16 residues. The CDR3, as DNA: TGTGCCAGTAGTATCGACAGGGCGGGCCCCTTCTACGAGCAGTACTTC. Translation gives CASSIDRAGPFYEQYF.

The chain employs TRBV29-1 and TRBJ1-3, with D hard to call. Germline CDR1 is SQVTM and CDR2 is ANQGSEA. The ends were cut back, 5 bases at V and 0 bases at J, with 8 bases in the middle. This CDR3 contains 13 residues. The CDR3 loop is CSVSVVSGNTIYF. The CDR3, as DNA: TGCAGCGTTTCGGTGGTCTCTGGAAACACCATATATTTT. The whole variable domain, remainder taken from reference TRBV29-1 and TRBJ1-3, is SAVISQKPSRDICQRGTSLTIQCQVDSQVTMMFWYRQQPGQSLTLIATANQGSEATYESGFVIDKFPISRPNLTFSTLTVSNMSPEDSSIYLCSVSVVSGNTIYFGEGSWLTVV.

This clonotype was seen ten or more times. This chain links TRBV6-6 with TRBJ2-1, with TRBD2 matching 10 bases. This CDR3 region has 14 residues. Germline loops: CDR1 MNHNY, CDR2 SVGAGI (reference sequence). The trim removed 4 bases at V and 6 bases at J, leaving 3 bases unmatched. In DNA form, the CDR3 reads TGTGCCAGCAGTTTACTAGCGGGATTCAATGAGCAGTTCTTC. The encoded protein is CASSLLAGFNEQFF.

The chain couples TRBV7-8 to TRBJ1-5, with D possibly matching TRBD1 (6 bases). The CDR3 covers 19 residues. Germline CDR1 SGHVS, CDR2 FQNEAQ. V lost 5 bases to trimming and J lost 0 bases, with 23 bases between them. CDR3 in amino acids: CASSLARGIGSYSNQPQHF. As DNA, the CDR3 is TGTGCCAGCAGCCTGGCAAGGGGGATAGGTAGCTATAGCAATCAGCCCCAGCATTTT.

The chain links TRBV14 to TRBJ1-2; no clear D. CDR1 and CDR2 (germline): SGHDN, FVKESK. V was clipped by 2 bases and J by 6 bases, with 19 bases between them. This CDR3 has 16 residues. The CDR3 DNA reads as TGTGCCAGCAGCCAATTAGTCGGCCAGCTTGTAAATGGCTACACCTTC. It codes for CASSQLVGQLVNGYTF. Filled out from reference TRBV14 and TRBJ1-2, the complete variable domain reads EAGVTQFPSHSVIEKGQTVTLRCDPISGHDNLYWYRRVMGKEIKFLLHFVKESKQDESGMPNNRFLAERTGGTYSTLKVQPAELEDSGVYFCASSQLVGQLVNGYTFGSGTRLTVV.

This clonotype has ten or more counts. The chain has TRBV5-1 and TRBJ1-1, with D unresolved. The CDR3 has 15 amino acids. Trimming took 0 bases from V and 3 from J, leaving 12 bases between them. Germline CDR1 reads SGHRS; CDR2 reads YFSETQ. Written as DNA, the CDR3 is TGCGCCAGCAGCTTGGAGGCGGGCCCCCACACTGAAGCTTTCTTT. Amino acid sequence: CASSLEAGPHTEAFF.

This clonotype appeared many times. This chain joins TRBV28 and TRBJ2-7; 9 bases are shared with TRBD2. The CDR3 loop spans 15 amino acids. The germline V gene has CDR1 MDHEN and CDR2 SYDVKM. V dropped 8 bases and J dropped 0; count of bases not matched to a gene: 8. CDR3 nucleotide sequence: TGTGCCAGCGGGTTAGCGGGAGCTCCCTCCTACGAGCAGTACTTC. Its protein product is CASGLAGAPSYEQYF.

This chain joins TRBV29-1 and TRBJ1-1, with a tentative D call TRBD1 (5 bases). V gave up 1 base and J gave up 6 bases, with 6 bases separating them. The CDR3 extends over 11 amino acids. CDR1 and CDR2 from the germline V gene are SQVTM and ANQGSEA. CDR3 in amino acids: CSVEVGAEAFF. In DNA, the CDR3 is TGCAGCGTTGAAGTAGGGGCTGAAGCTTTCTTT.

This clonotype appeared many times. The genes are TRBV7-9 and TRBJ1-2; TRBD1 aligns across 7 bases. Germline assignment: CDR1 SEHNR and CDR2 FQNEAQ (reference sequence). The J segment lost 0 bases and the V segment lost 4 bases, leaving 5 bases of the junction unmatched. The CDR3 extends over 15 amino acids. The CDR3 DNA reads TGTGCCAGCAGCTCGAGACAGGGAACTAACTATGGCTACACCTTC. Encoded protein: CASSSRQGTNYGYTF.

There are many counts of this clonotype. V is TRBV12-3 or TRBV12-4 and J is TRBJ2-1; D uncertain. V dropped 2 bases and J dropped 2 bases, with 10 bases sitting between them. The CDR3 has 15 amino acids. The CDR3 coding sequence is TGTGCCAGCAGTTTAATCGCAGCACCCTACAATGAGCAGTTCTTC. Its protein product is CASSLIAAPYNEQFF.

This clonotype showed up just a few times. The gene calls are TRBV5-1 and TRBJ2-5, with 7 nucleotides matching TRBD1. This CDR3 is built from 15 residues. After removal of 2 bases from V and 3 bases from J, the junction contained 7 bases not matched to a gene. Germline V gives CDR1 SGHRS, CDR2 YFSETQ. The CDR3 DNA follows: TGCGCCAGCAGCTTCAACAGGGGTGCCGAAGAGACCCAGTACTTC. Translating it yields CASSFNRGAEETQYF.